The entry that follows covers one T cell receptor beta chain sequence. Data came from immunoSEQ multiplex PCR; TCRdb stores just in-frame clones and leaves some out. This table has roughly 200,000 clones, about 80% appearing once. This sample stems from a study of blood T cell repertoires in COVID-19. Across the whole study: The cDNA or gDNA used as material had been derived from T cells, B-cell-depleted T cells, or PBMCs.

Seattle's enrolled individuals joined amid active infection and were then monitored longitudinally. The specimen was peripheral blood. This TCR was sampled from a woman of 80 years or more with COVID-19, enrolled during active disease.

The CDR3: CASSIERDFYFLTGELFF. Here the CDR3 DNA reads TGTGCCAGTAGTATAGAGAGAGACTTCTACTTCCTAACCGGGGAGCTGTTTTTT. The rearrangement joins TRBV19 to TRBJ2-2; D unclear. Germline CDR1 reads LNHDA; CDR2 reads SQIVND (reference sequence). V shed 0 bases and J shed 5 bases, with 19 bases lying between them. The CDR3 contains 18 residues. The whole variable domain, filled in from reference TRBV19 and TRBJ2-2, reads DGGITQSPKYLFRKEGQNVTLSCEQNLNHDAMYWYRQDPGQGLRLIYYSQIVNDFQKGDIAEGYSVSREKKESFPLTVTSAQKNPTAFYLCASSIERDFYFLTGELFFGEGSRLTVL.